The T cell receptor (beta chain) described here comes from a study of T-cell reconstitution after alpha-beta-depleted transplantation in children. Germline V gives CDR1 MNHEY, CDR2 SVGEGT. V was shortened by 6 bases and J by 6 bases, with 8 bases between the two germline ends. This CDR3 has 12 amino acids. TCRbeta library construction was performed incorporating unique molecular identifiers. TCRdb reanalysed the PCR reads using MiXCR and keeps one entry per CDR3 protein. Here the sample spans 65,000 to 75,000 distinct CDR3 sequences, 4% to 5% being singletons. This specimen consisted of PBMCs, mostly from graft donor cells, obtained 180 days after TCRalphabeta/CD19-depleted stem cell transplant. This TCR came from a boy in the first two years of life who had a stem cell transplant for acute myeloid leukemia, so the T cells may come from the graft donor. This chain links TRBV6-2 or TRBV6-3 with TRBJ2-2, with unresolved D. The CDR3 spells CASRPPAGELFF. In DNA, the CDR3 is TGTGCCAGCAGGCCCCCGGCCGGGGAGCTGTTTTTT.